Included here is one T cell receptor beta chain sequence, with context. No antigen is known for it. This CDR3 has 17 residues. V dropped 1 base and J dropped 1 base, with 17 bases sitting between them. The germline CDR1 and CDR2 sequences are LGHDT and YNNKEL (reference sequence). The sample originates from a study of T-cell memory formation after mild COVID-19. MiXCR, applied by TCRdb to the 5' RACE reads, yields one record per CDR3 protein. Found here are 300,000 to 400,000 distinct CDR3 sequences, around 21% of them singletons; the top ten hold around an eighth. Study conclusions and caveats: Later expanders leaned toward CD4+, whereas clones contracting from day 15 to 85 were balanced CD4/CD8. Those CD4+ clones that contracted were mainly in CM and EM (CD8+ ones in EMRA).

This sequence joins TRBV3-1 and TRBJ2-7, with unresolved D. The sample comprised PBMCs or a T cell subset sorted from them (not recorded which). The sequence was obtained from an adult woman who had mild COVID-19 (a few samples of this study predate the infection). Cell type and time point are not known. CDR3 coding DNA: TGTGCCAGCAGCCAAGTAGGCGTGGATTTCCAGTCCTACGAGCAGTACTTC. Its translation: CASSQVGVDFQSYEQYF.